The TCR beta chain under discussion was sequenced for a study of blood T cell repertoires in COVID-19. For the study at large: The study drew acute and convalescent COVID-19 samples from the United States, Italy and Spain. From T cells, B-cell-depleted T cells, or PBMCs came the material, which was cDNA or gDNA.

The table came from immunoSEQ multiplex PCR; TCRdb's copy has only in-frame clones and leaves some out. Seen here are a few hundred thousand clones, 90% observed once, and the top ten hold roughly 6.1%. The CDR3 totals 13 residues. Trimming took off 3 bases at V and 5 bases at J, with 10 bases between the two ends. Per germline, CDR1 MNHNS and CDR2 SASEGT. Sequenced: peripheral blood. The genes are TRBV6-1 and TRBJ2-5, with a possible D match to TRBD1 (5 bases). The TCR was taken from a woman aged 45 to 65 with COVID-19, enrolled during active disease. The DNA of the CDR3 is TGTGCCAGCAGTGAGCAGGGTACTGAGACCCAGTACTTC. This codes for CASSEQGTETQYF.